This TCR beta chain came from a study of blood T cell repertoires in COVID-19. About the research overall: Samples representing acute and convalescent COVID-19 were sourced from the United States, Italy and Spain. Nucleic acid was either cDNA or gDNA, and it came from T cells, B-cell-depleted T cells, or PBMCs.

Per germline, CDR1 SGHNT and CDR2 YYREEE (reference sequence). V was pared by 4 bases and J by 3 bases, with 7 bases of the junction left unmatched. The CDR3 runs 16 residues. Generated by immunoSEQ multiplex PCR, the TCRdb table keeps only in-frame clones and is missing some. The repertoire holds 350,000 to 450,000 clones, with 70% to 90% as singletons. The sequenced material came from peripheral blood. The clonotype was recovered from a human donor in a cohort sampled during active COVID-19. The rearrangement uses TRBV5-4 and TRBJ1-3; 10 bases are shared with TRBD1. CDR3 loop: CASSPQGQGHGNTIYF. CDR3 DNA sequence: TGTGCCAGCAGCCCCCAGGGACAGGGGCATGGAAACACCATATATTTT.